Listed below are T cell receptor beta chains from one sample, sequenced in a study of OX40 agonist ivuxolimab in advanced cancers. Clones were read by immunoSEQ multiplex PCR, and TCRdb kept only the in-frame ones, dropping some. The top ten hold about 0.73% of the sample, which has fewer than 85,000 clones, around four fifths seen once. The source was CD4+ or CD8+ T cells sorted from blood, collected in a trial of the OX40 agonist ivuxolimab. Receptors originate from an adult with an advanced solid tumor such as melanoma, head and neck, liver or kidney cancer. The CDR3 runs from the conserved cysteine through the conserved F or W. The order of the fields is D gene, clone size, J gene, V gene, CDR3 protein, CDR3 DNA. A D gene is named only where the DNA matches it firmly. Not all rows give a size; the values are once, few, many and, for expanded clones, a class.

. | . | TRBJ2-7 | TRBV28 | CASSSTYEQYF | TGTGCCAGCAGTTCTACATACGAGCAGTACTTC
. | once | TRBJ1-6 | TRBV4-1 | CASSQEYSFSYNSPLHF | TGCGCCAGCAGCCAAGAGTACAGCTTCTCCTATAATTCACCCCTCCACTTT
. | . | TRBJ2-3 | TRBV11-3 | CASRVQGSWPDTQYF | TGTGCCAGCAGGGTACAGGGTTCGTGGCCAGATACGCAGTATTTT
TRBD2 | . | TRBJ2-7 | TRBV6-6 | CASSYSTTSGSYEQYF | TGTGCCAGCAGTTACTCGACGACTAGCGGGAGCTACGAGCAGTACTTC
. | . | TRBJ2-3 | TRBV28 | CASSLMREVADTQYF | TGTGCCAGCAGTTTGATGCGAGAGGTCGCAGATACGCAGTATTTT
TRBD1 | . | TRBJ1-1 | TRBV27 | CASSSGQGTEAFF | TGTGCCAGCAGTTCCGGACAGGGAACTGAAGCTTTCTTT
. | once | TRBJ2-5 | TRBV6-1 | CASGLTYQETQYF | TGTGCCAGCGGGCTCACCTACCAAGAGACCCAGTACTTC
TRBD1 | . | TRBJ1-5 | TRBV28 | CASRSDRAYGQPQHF | TGTGCCAGCAGATCGGACAGGGCTTACGGGCAGCCCCAGCATTTT
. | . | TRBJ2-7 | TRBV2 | CASSRDGNYEQYF | TGTGCCAGCTCCCGGGACGGAAACTACGAGCAGTACTTC
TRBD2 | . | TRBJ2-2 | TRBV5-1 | CASSLRASGGSNTGELFF | TGCGCCAGCAGCTTGCGCGCTAGCGGGGGATCGAACACCGGGGAGCTGTTTTTT
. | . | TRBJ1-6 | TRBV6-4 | CASSRGELNSPLHF | TGTGCCAGCAGTAGAGGGGAACTCAATTCACCCCTCCACTTT
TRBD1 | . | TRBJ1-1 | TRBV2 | CASSERQGGAEAFF | TGTGCCAGCAGTGAAAGACAGGGTGGCGCTGAAGCTTTCTTT
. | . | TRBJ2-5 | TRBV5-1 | CASSLKEGIGEQYF | TGCGCCAGCAGCTTGAAGGAGGGGATCGGGGAGCAGTACTTC
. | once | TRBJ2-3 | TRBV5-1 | CASSLVPGGDQGQYF | TGCGCCAGCAGCTTGGTGCCCGGGGGAGATCAGGGGCAGTATTTT
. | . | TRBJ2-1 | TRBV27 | CASSTKALLGDEQFF | TGTGCCAGCAGTACGAAGGCCCTCCTGGGAGATGAGCAGTTCTTC
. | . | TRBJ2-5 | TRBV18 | CASSPEVKETQYF | TGTGCCAGCTCACCCGAAGTGAAAGAGACCCAGTACTTC
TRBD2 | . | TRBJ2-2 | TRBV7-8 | CASSFLTSGTNTGELFF | TGTGCCAGCAGCTTCTTGACTAGCGGGACGAACACCGGGGAGCTGTTTTTT
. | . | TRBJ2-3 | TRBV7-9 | CASSTDRPDTQYF | TGTGCCAGCAGCACCGACCGGCCAGATACGCAGTATTTT
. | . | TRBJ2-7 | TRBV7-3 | CASGDPGSEQYF | TGTGCCAGCGGCGACCCGGGCAGCGAGCAGTACTTC
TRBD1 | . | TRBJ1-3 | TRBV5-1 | CASSRATGAPGNTIYF | TGCGCCAGCAGCCGGGCGACAGGGGCCCCTGGAAACACCATATATTTT
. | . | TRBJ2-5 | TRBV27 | CASSTRRRGLQETQYF | TGTGCCAGCAGTACACGCCGCAGGGGTCTTCAAGAGACCCAGTACTTC
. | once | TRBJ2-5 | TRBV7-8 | CASSLGGVPQETQYF | TGTGCCAGCAGCTTAGGGGGGGTACCGCAAGAGACCCAGTACTTC
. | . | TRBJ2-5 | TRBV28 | CASSLNRVETQYF | TGTGCCAGCAGTTTAAACAGGGTGGAGACCCAGTACTTC
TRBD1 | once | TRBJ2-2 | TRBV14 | CATSSGQGGTGELFF | TGTGCCACCTCTTCGGGACAGGGTGGCACCGGGGAGCTGTTTTTT
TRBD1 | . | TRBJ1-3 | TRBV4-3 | CASSQLPGQGYFSGNTIYF | TGCGCCAGCAGCCAACTCCCGGGACAGGGCTATTTCTCTGGAAACACCATATATTTT
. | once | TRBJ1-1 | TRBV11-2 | CASSSKMNTEAFF | TGTGCCAGCAGCTCAAAAATGAACACTGAAGCTTTCTTT
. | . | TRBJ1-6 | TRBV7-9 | CASSPAPIANSPLHF | TGTGCCAGCAGCCCAGCGCCAATTGCAAATTCACCCCTCCACTTT
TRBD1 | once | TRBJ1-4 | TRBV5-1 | CASSDPAGGGEKLFF | TGCGCCAGCAGCGACCCTGCAGGGGGCGGTGAAAAACTGTTTTTT
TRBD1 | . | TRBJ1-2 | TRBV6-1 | CASSVGGDRGNGYTF | TGTGCCAGCAGTGTTGGGGGGGACAGGGGAAACGGCTACACCTTC
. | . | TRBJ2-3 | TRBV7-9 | CATPWGNPSTDTQYF | TGTGCCACCCCTTGGGGCAACCCATCCACAGATACGCAGTATTTT
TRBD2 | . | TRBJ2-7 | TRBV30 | CAWTKGLAVSYEQYF | TGTGCCTGGACGAAAGGACTAGCGGTATCCTACGAGCAGTACTTC
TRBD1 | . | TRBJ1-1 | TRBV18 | CASSPMTGGNTEAFF | TGTGCCAGCTCACCTATGACAGGGGGGAACACTGAAGCTTTCTTT
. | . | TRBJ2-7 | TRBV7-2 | CASSPDRPYEQYF | TGTGCCAGCAGCCCAGACAGACCCTACGAGCAGTACTTC